The sequence of this T cell receptor beta chain was determined in a study of blood T cell repertoires in COVID-19. Study overall: Acute and convalescent COVID-19 samples came from the United States, Italy and Spain.

The CDR3 runs 14 residues. V lost 0 bases, J lost 10 bases, and 12 bases lay in between. The germline gives CDR1 MGHRA, CDR2 YSYEKL. Libraries were prepared by immunoSEQ multiplex PCR; TCRdb keeps only in-frame clonotypes and omits some of them. Here the sample spans approximately 250,000 clones, 84% being singletons. A single count supports this clone. This sequence was found in a middle-aged woman who had recovered from COVID-19. The source material was peripheral blood. The rearrangement uses TRBV4-1 and TRBJ1-4, with D perhaps TRBD1 (5 bases). This CDR3 is CASSQDSGIGKLFF. The DNA for the CDR3 is TGCGCCAGCAGCCAAGATTCAGGGATTGGAAAACTGTTTTTT.